This TCR beta chain emerged from a study of shared clonotypes between healthy human individuals. For the study at large: Those who served as donors were a couple of women and three men between the ages of 18 and 49. Per donor, three plates held CD4 naive cells, three held CD4 memory, two held CD8 naive and one held CD8 memory.

CDR3 length: 17 residues. With 5 bases removed from V and 1 base from J, the gap between germline ends came to 19 bases. CDR1 and CDR2 (germline): SGHNT, YYREEE (reference sequence). General study points: As a rule, naive subsets had a larger estimated richness than memory subsets.

Worth noting for this clone: Its specificity is not known.

Methods used by the authors: Quality scores were absent from the junction-only immunoSEQ sequences, so filtering differed. Repertoires were generated with immunoSEQ multiplex PCR, while TCRdb's copy carries only in-frame clones and drops some. V and J calls and clone size are as listed in that table; D and trimming were resolved from the DNA. The sample carries about 1 million clones, approximately 70% recorded once. The chain links TRBV5-4 to TRBJ1-5, with no clear D. The receptor was isolated from a man between 18 and 35 years old in good health. The sequencing sample was made of memory CD4+ T cells sorted from blood. The subset denotes: CD45RA-negative fraction. This CDR3 reads CASRPRLQQLSNQPQHF. The CDR3 DNA reads TGTGCCAGCAGACCCCGGCTCCAACAACTGAGCAATCAGCCCCAGCATTTT. Together with reference TRBV5-4 and TRBJ1-5, the CDR3 gives the full variable domain: ETGVTQSPTHLIKTRGQQVTLRCSSQSGHNTVSWYQQALGQGPQFIFQYYREEENGRGNFPPRFSGLQFPNYSSELNVNALELDDSALYLCASRPRLQQLSNQPQHFGDGTRLSIL.